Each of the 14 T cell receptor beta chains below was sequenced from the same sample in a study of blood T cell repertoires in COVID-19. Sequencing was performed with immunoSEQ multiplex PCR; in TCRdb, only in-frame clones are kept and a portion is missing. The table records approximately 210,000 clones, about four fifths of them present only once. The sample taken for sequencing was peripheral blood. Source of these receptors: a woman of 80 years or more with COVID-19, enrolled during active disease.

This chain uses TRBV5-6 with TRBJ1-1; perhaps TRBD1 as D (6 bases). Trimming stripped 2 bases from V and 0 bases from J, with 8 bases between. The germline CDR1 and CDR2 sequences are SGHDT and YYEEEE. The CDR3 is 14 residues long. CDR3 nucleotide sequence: TGTGCCAGCAGCTTAGGGGGAATGAACACTGAAGCTTTCTTT. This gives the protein CASSLGGMNTEAFF.

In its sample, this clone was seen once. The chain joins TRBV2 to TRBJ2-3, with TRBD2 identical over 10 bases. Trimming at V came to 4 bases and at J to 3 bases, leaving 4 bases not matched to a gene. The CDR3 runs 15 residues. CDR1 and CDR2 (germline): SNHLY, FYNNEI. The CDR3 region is CASSGLSGGTDTQYF. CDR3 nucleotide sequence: TGTGCCAGCAGTGGGCTTAGCGGGGGGACAGATACGCAGTATTTT.

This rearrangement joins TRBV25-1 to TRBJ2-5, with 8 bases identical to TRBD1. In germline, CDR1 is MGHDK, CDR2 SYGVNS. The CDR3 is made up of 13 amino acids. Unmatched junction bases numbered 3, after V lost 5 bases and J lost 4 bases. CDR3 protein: CASSPQGVETQYF. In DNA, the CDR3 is TGTGCCAGCAGTCCACAGGGGGTAGAGACCCAGTACTTC.

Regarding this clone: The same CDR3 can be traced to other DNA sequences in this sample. The CDR3 loop reads CASSLGDSGNTIYF. CDR3 nucleotides: TGCGCCAGCAGCTTGGGAGACAGCGGAAACACCATATATTTT. The genes are TRBV5-1 and TRBJ1-3; a weak D match, TRBD1 (5 bases). The CDR3 covers 14 residues. Germline values: CDR1 SGHRS, CDR2 YFSETQ. V lost 0 bases and J lost 4, with 8 bases in between.

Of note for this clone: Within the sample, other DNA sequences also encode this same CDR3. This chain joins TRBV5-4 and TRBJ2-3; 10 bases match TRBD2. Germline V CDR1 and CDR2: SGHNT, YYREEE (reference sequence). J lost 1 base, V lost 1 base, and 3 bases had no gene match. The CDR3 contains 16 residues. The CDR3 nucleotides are TGTGCCAGCAGCTTGAGGCTAGCGGGGGGCACAGATACGCAGTATTTT. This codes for CASSLRLAGGTDTQYF.

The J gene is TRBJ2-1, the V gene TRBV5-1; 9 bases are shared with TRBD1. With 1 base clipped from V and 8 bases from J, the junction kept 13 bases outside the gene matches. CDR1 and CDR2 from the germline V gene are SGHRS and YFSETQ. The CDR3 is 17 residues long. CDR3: CASSLSSPGTGKDEQFF. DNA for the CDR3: TGCGCCAGCAGCTTGTCGTCGCCCGGGACAGGGAAGGATGAGCAGTTCTTC.

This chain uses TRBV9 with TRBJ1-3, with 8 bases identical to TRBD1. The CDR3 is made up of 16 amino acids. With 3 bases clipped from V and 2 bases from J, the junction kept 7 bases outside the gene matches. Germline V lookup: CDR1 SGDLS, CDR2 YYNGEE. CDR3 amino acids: CASSGFSGGPGNTIYF. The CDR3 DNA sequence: TGTGCCAGCAGCGGCTTCTCAGGGGGCCCTGGAAACACCATATATTTT.

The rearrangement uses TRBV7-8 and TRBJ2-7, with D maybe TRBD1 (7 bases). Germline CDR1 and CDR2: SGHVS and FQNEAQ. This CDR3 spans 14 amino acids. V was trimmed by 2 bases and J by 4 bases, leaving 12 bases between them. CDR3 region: CASSLQQGRYEQYF. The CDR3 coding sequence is TGTGCCAGCAGCTTACAACAGGGGAGGTACGAGCAGTACTTC.

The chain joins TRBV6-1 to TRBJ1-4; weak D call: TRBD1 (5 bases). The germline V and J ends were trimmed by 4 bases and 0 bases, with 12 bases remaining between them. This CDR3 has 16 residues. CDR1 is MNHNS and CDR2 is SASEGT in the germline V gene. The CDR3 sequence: CASSADSPATNEKLFF. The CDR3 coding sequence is TGTGCCAGCAGTGCCGACAGTCCTGCAACTAATGAAAAACTGTTTTTT.

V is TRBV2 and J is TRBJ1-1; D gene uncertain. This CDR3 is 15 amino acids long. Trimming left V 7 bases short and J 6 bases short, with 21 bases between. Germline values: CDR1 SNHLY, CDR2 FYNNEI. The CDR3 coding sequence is TGTGCCAGCACCCCGGGAGGACTCCTTCTCCCTGAAGCTTTCTTT. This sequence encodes CASTPGGLLLPEAFF.

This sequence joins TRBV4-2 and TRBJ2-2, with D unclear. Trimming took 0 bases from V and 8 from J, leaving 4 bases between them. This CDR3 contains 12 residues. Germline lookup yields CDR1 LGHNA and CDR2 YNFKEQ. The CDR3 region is CASSQEEGELFF. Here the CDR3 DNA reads TGTGCCAGCAGCCAAGAAGAGGGGGAGCTGTTTTTT.

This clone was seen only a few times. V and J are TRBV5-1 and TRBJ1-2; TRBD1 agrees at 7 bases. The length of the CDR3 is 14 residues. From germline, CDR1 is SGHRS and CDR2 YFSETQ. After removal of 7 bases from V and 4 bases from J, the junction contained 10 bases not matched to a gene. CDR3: CASAPTGIGYGYTF. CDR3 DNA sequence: TGCGCCAGCGCCCCGACAGGGATAGGCTATGGCTACACCTTC.

The CDR3 coding sequence is TGTGCCAGCAGGCCGACAGCTGGAAACACCATATATTTT. Residues: CASRPTAGNTIYF. The chain is built from TRBV28 and TRBJ1-3; possible D gene TRBD1, 5 bases. V was pared by 6 bases and J by 2 bases, with 8 bases between. In germline, CDR1 is MDHEN, CDR2 SYDVKM. CDR3 length equals 13 residues.

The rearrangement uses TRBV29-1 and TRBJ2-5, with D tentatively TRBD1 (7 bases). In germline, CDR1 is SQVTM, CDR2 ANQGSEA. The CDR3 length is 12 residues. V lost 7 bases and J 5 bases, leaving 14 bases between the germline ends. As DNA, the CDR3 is TGCAGCGGCAGGAGGGGGCAGGAGACCCAGTACTTC. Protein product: CSGRRGQETQYF.